This entry is about one TCR beta chain. What it binds is not known. The sample belongs to a study of PD-L1 blockade in urothelial cancer. Overall study context: Patients previously received 0 to 3 chemotherapy regimens. Among blood samples, the median T cell count was approximately 150,000. Overall study results and limits: Better survival was forecast by a pretreatment blood TCR clonality below the median.

Sequencing was performed with immunoSEQ multiplex PCR; in TCRdb, only in-frame clones are kept and a portion is missing. The repertoire holds about 50,000 clones, with roughly four fifths as singletons. Time point defined: pretreatment peripheral blood. Samples were collected from each patient before treatment and during treatment. Each patient gave between 1 and 8 of them in total. This CDR3 spans 13 amino acids. V lost 7 bases and J lost 2, with 11 bases in between. Germline V gene sequence: CDR1 SGHTA, CDR2 FQGNSA. The clonotype was recovered from a man aged 70 or older with urothelial cancer. The V gene is TRBV7-2, the J gene TRBJ1-1; weak D call: TRBD1 (6 bases). The starting material was PBMCs, obtained around atezolizumab (anti-PD-L1) treatment. The CDR3 region is CASKSGANTEAFF. The DNA of the CDR3 is TGTGCCAGCAAGTCAGGGGCCAACACTGAAGCTTTCTTT. The complete variable domain, with remaining parts taken from reference TRBV7-2 and TRBJ1-1, reads GAGVSQSPSNKVTEKGKDVELRCDPISGHTALYWYRQSLGQGLEFLIYFQGNSAPDKSGLPSDRFSAERTGGSVSTLTIQRTQQEDSAVYLCASKSGANTEAFFGQGTRLTVV.